What follows are 3 T cell receptor beta chains derived from one specimen sequenced in a study of blood T cell repertoires in COVID-19. Here immunoSEQ multiplex PCR was the method, and the copy in TCRdb shows in-frame clones only, minus some. The profile covers roughly 78,000 clones, with 65% to 85% appearing a single time and 9.5% to 15% taken by the ten largest. Sequencing was done on a sample of peripheral blood. The source of these receptors is a man aged 50-60 years with COVID-19, enrolled during active disease.

In DNA, the CDR3 is TGTGCCATCAGGTCCGGGACAGGTTCCGAAAAACTGTTTTTT. Translated: CAIRSGTGSEKLFF. This chain connects TRBV10-3 to TRBJ1-4; 8 bases fit TRBD1. V trimming: 6 bases; J trimming: 8 bases; junction bases outside the gene matches: 8. The germline V gene encodes CDR1 ENHRY and CDR2 SYGVKD. The CDR3 runs to 14 residues.

This chain joins TRBV2 and TRBJ2-1; D is perhaps TRBD2 (6 bases). Trimming took 4 bases from V and 7 from J, leaving 11 bases between them. The CDR3 extends over 13 amino acids. Germline assignment: CDR1 SNHLY and CDR2 FYNNEI. CDR3 protein: CASSVDAGNEQFF. CDR3 nucleotide sequence: TGTGCCAGCAGTGTGGATGCGGGGAATGAGCAGTTCTTC.

Many counts were recorded for this clone. The gene calls are TRBV28 and TRBJ1-1, with D tentatively TRBD1 (6 bases). Trimming stripped 2 bases from V and 0 bases from J, with 25 bases between. This CDR3 region has 20 residues. CDR1 is MDHEN and CDR2 is SYDVKM in the germline V gene. The CDR3 is CASSLDRNKWDNDMNTEAFF. Here the CDR3 DNA reads TGTGCCAGCAGTTTAGATCGGAACAAATGGGACAACGATATGAACACTGAAGCTTTCTTT.